This TCR beta chain was sequenced during a study of blood T cell repertoires in COVID-19. Overall study context: Donors in the United States, Italy and Spain gave samples during acute or convalescent COVID-19. PBMCs, B-cell-depleted T cells, or T cells were the source of the cDNA or gDNA that made up the material.

The CDR3 covers 15 residues. The germline CDR1 and CDR2 sequences are GTSNPN and SVGIG (reference sequence). V trimming: 0 bases; J trimming: 7 bases; junction bases outside the gene matches: 10. Study members were between about 18 and 95 years old and lived in approximately 25 US regions. Original processing methods: How many nucleated cells were present was estimated from reference gene primer amplification. Using immunoSEQ multiplex PCR, the repertoire was profiled, and TCRdb retains in-frame clones only, with some absent. The D gene and trimming were derived from the DNA, and the V and J assignments and clone size from that table. The table lists approximately 190,000 clones, roughly 89% of them singletons, with roughly 3.2% in the top ten.

This clonotype was sampled from a woman under 40 who had been exposed to COVID-19. Sequenced sample: PBMCs or T cells enriched from blood (not recorded which). The chain employs TRBV30 and TRBJ2-7; TRBD2 aligns across 9 bases. CDR3: CAWSVGLAGAGEQYF. The CDR3 coding sequence is TGTGCCTGGAGTGTAGGGTTAGCGGGGGCTGGGGAGCAGTACTTC.